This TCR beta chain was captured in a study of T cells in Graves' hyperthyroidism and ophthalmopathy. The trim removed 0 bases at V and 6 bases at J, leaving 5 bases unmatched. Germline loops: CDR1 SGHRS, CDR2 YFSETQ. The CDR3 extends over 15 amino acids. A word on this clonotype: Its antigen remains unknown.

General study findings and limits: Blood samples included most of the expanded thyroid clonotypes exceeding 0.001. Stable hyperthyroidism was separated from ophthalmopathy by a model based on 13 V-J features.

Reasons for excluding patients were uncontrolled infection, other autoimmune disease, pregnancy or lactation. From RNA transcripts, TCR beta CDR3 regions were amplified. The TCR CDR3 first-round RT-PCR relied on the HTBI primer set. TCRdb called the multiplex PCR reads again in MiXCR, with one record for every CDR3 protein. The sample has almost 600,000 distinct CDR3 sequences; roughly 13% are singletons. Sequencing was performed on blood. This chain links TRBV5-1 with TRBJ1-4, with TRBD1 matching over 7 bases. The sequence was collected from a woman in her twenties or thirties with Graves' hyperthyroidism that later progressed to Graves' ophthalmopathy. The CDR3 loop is CASSLDRGPDEKLFF. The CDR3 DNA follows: TGCGCCAGCAGCTTGGACAGGGGCCCAGATGAAAAACTGTTTTTT.